This T cell receptor (beta chain) was profiled in a study of blood T cell repertoires in COVID-19. Study information: Donors in the United States, Italy and Spain gave samples during acute or convalescent COVID-19. From T cells, B-cell-depleted T cells, or PBMCs came the material, which was cDNA or gDNA.

In the authors' methods: Reference gene primer amplification yielded estimated nucleated cell counts. Produced via immunoSEQ multiplex PCR; TCRdb's table is partial and in-frame only. V and J calls and clone size are those listed in that table; D and trimming were worked out from the DNA. The table has about 330,000 clones, 70% to 90% seen once. The CDR3 is 15 residues long. Unmatched junction bases numbered 11, after V lost 10 bases and J lost 5 bases. Germline V lookup: CDR1 SNHLY, CDR2 FYNNEI. The sequence derives from a woman aged 50 to 60 with active or convalescent COVID-19. The sequenced material came from peripheral blood. The chain employs TRBV2 and TRBJ2-2; 9 bases are shared with TRBD1. The CDR3 sequence: CATMPGQGGTGELFF. The CDR3 DNA is TGTGCCACCATGCCGGGACAGGGAGGTACCGGGGAGCTGTTTTTT.